Following are 15 T cell receptor beta chains from one sample sequenced in a study of blood T cells in healthy people across ages. PCR was performed a second time for about 6 to 12 cycles using a sample-barcoded 5' primer and a J-beta primer mix. One entry per CDR3 protein, called by TCRdb with MiXCR from the 5' RACE reads. The repertoire holds 1.5 million to 2 million distinct CDR3 sequences, with around 48% as singletons. The material sequenced was blood. These receptors were collected from a woman aged 40 to 50 in good health.

As concerns this clonotype: This may arise from a read error, as a much more abundant clone is one base away. The chain uses TRBV4-1 and TRBJ2-5, with D perhaps TRBD1 (6 bases). The CDR3 consists of 17 residues. The V and J ends lost 3 bases and 11 bases respectively, with 28 bases between them. CDR1 is MGHRA and CDR2 is YSYEKL in the germline V gene. CDR3 region: CASSQGFKTGKPYGQYF. In DNA form, the CDR3 reads TGCGCCAGCAGCCAGGGGTTTAAGACAGGAAAGCCCTACGGGCAGTACTTC.

V usage is TRBV6-5 and J usage is TRBJ2-7; no reliable D call. The CDR3 consists of 14 residues. Germline values: CDR1 MNHEY, CDR2 SVGAGI. V dropped 7 bases and J dropped 4 bases, with 17 bases sitting between them. The CDR3 sequence: CASNVGAPPYEQYF. CDR3 coding DNA: TGTGCCAGCAATGTGGGCGCCCCGCCTTACGAGCAGTACTTC.

The chain has TRBV5-1 and TRBJ1-6; D possibly corresponds to TRBD1 (6 bases). The CDR3 is made up of 14 amino acids. The germline CDR1 and CDR2 sequences are SGHRS and YFSETQ. V lost 4 bases to trimming and J lost 10 bases, with 15 bases between them. As DNA, the CDR3 is TGCGCCAGCAGCGGGGGCAGGTACATGTCACCCCTCCACTTT. It codes for CASSGGRYMSPLHF.

This clonotype occurred a few times. The chain has TRBV10-3 and TRBJ2-3, with 9 bases that match TRBD2. The ends lost 6 bases at V and 1 base at J; junction bases unmatched: 2. The CDR3 is 14 residues long. Germline CDR1 is ENHRY and CDR2 is SYGVKD. In DNA, the CDR3 is TGTGCCATCAGGAGACTAGCGGGCACAGATACGCAGTATTTT. Translated: CAIRRLAGTDTQYF.

In its sample, this clonotype was seen once. This chain uses TRBV10-3 with TRBJ2-7; 13 bases line up with TRBD2. The CDR3 length is 20 residues. Germline V lookup: CDR1 ENHRY, CDR2 SYGVKD. The V segment lost 6 bases and the J segment 7 bases; nucleotides outside the gene matches: 24. Here the CDR3 DNA reads TGTGCCATCAGATCACTGGGACTAGCGGGAACAAGACGTTCCTACAATGAGCAGTACTTC. Residues: CAIRSLGLAGTRRSYNEQYF.

J is TRBJ2-4 and V is TRBV20-1; 8 bases are a match to TRBD2. The J call may be wrong; the DNA end is better matched by TRBJ2-7. The CDR3 has 12 amino acids. Germline CDR1 reads DFQATT; CDR2 reads SNEGSKA (reference sequence). The CDR3 protein is CSASGGAFEQYF. Written as DNA, the CDR3 is TGCAGTGCTAGCGGGGGGGCCTTCGAGCAGTACTTC.

This clonotype was recorded only once. The J gene is TRBJ2-1, the V gene TRBV2; 8 nucleotides agree with TRBD1. Germline-derived CDR1 and CDR2 are SNHLY and FYNNEI. This CDR3 region has 14 residues. Trimming cost V 5 bases and J 5 bases; bases outside gene matches: 5. DNA of the CDR3: TGTGCCAGCAGTCCTTGGACAGGGAACAATGAGCAGTTCTTC. It yields the protein CASSPWTGNNEQFF. Full variable domain (remainder filled in from reference TRBV2 and TRBJ2-1): EPEVTQTPSHQVTQMGQEVILRCVPISNHLYFYWYRQILGQKVEFLVSFYNNEISEKSEIFDDQFSVERPDGSNFTLKIRSTKLEDSAMYFCASSPWTGNNEQFFGPGTRLTVL.

The chain uses TRBV5-1 and TRBJ2-1; D is possibly TRBD2 (6 bases). This CDR3 has 14 amino acids. Trimming left V 3 bases short and J 8 bases short, with 15 bases between. Germline V lookup: CDR1 SGHRS, CDR2 YFSETQ. The chain's CDR3 is CASSSTGVVDEQFF. CDR3 bases: TGCGCCAGCAGCTCTACGGGGGTGGTGGATGAGCAGTTCTTC.

The V and J genes are TRBV27 and TRBJ2-1, with D perhaps given as TRBD1 or TRBD2 (6 bases each). Between the trimmed V and J ends, which lost 3 bases and 9 bases, there was a span of 12 bases. The germline gives CDR1 MNHEY, CDR2 SMNVEV (reference sequence). The CDR3 spans 13 residues. In DNA, the CDR3 is TGTGCCAGCAGTTTTATTCGGGGGCCTGAGCAGTTCTTC. This codes for CASSFIRGPEQFF.

This chain links TRBV6-2 or TRBV6-3 with TRBJ1-4; D may be TRBD1 (5 bases). With 2 bases removed from V and 11 bases from J, the gap between germline ends came to 12 bases. CDR3 length: 13 residues. Germline loops: CDR1 MNHEY, CDR2 SVGEGT. CDR3 protein: CASSYLPGKKLFF. DNA for the CDR3: TGTGCCAGCAGTTACCTGCCAGGGAAGAAACTGTTTTTT.

The gene calls are TRBV9 and TRBJ2-7; the D is unclear. The CDR3 is 15 residues long. Germline V CDR1 and CDR2: SGDLS, YYNGEE. Trimming removed 0 bases at V and 6 bases at J, with 16 bases between. CDR3: CASSVGVTGLGEQYF. The CDR3 nucleotides are TGTGCCAGCAGCGTAGGAGTTACGGGCTTGGGCGAGCAGTACTTC.

The chain carries TRBV12-3 or TRBV12-4 and TRBJ2-4; 9 bases are shared with TRBD1. CDR3 size: 15 residues. With 5 bases clipped from V and 2 bases from J, the junction kept 4 bases outside the gene matches. The CDR3, as DNA: TGTGCCAGCAGTGTACAGGGGGCTTCCAAAAACATTCAGTACTTC. Translation: CASSVQGASKNIQYF.

The chain links TRBV5-1 to TRBJ1-2; a possible D gene is TRBD1 (6 bases). This CDR3 comprises 13 residues. Looked up from germline, CDR1 is SGHRS and CDR2 is YFSETQ. V was clipped by 4 bases and J by 5 bases, with 12 bases between them. The CDR3 DNA reads TGCGCCAGCAGCATGGACAGAACATATGGCTACACCTTC. Translating gives CASSMDRTYGYTF.

This clonotype is a singleton in its sample. The genes are TRBV7-2 and TRBJ2-3; 7 positions agree with TRBD1. Germline CDR1 is SGHTA and CDR2 is FQGNSA. The CDR3 length is 16 residues. The V and J ends lost 4 bases and 2 bases, in that order; junction bases with no gene match: 9. For the CDR3, the DNA is TGTGCCAGCAGCTCCCCACAGGGGAAGAACACAGATACGCAGTATTTT. Encoded protein: CASSSPQGKNTDTQYF.

This clonotype appeared a few times. The chain employs TRBV4-1 and TRBJ2-4; D may match TRBD1 or TRBD2 (5 bases each). This CDR3 is 17 amino acids long. V was clipped by 4 bases and J by 2 bases, with 18 bases between them. From germline, CDR1 is MGHRA and CDR2 YSYEKL. CDR3 sequence reads: CASSPGWGDVSKNIQYF. The CDR3 DNA follows: TGCGCCAGCAGCCCAGGGTGGGGAGATGTGTCCAAAAACATTCAGTACTTC.